This passage covers 16 T cell receptor beta chains from one sample sequenced in a study of radiotherapy plus CTLA-4 blockade in lung cancer. Some clones are missing from TCRdb's copy, which holds only in-frame ones; the method was immunoSEQ multiplex PCR. The table records 50,000 to 65,000 clones, just under 85% of them present only once. Specimen: peripheral blood, collected from a patient treated with radiotherapy plus ipilimumab. Source of these receptors: a human donor with non-small cell lung cancer whose response to radiotherapy plus ipilimumab could not be evaluated.

This clone showed up just once. This chain links TRBV4-3 with TRBJ2-6; TRBD2 matches at 12 bases. The trim removed 0 bases at V and 5 bases at J, leaving 14 bases unmatched. Germline CDR1 and CDR2: LGHNA and YSLEER. The CDR3 is 21 amino acids. CDR3 coding DNA: TGCGCCAGCAGCCAAGATATAGCCGGGACTAGCGGGCACTACAGGGCCAACGTCCTGACTTTC. It specifies CASSQDIAGTSGHYRANVLTF.

A single count supports this clone. This chain links TRBV4-1 with TRBJ2-2; no clear D. Between the trimmed V and J ends, which lost 1 base and 3 bases, there was a span of 15 bases. Germline assignment: CDR1 MGHRA and CDR2 YSYEKL. The length of the CDR3 is 17 residues. CDR3 loop: CASSQVGIPGHTGELFF. The DNA for the CDR3 is TGCGCCAGCAGCCAAGTGGGTATCCCAGGCCACACCGGGGAGCTGTTTTTT.

This CDR3 is CASSQERTYEQYF. CDR3 nucleotide sequence: TGCGCCAGCAGCCAAGAGAGGACTTACGAGCAGTACTTC. The genes are TRBV4-3 and TRBJ2-7; D may be TRBD2 (5 bases). Trimming left V 0 bases short and J 4 bases short, with 7 bases between. Germline loops: CDR1 LGHNA, CDR2 YSLEER. The CDR3 is 13 residues long.

The CDR3 coding sequence is TGTGCCAGCAGTCTTCTAGCGGGAGTTGCCTCTGGGGCCAACGTCCTGACTTTC. Protein: CASSLLAGVASGANVLTF. The chain links TRBV28 to TRBJ2-6, with 10 bases fitting TRBD2. Unmatched junction bases numbered 7, after V lost 5 bases and J lost 0 bases. Germline-derived CDR1 and CDR2 are MDHEN and SYDVKM. The CDR3 loop spans 18 amino acids.

This chain joins TRBV7-9 and TRBJ1-2, with a possible D match to TRBD1 (5 bases). The CDR3 totals 14 residues. Trimming removed 5 bases at V and 1 base at J, with 11 bases between. Germline V gene sequence: CDR1 SEHNR, CDR2 FQNEAQ (reference sequence). CDR3 bases: TGTGCCAGCAGCCCGCGGGACTTTAACTATGGCTACACCTTC. Amino acid sequence: CASSPRDFNYGYTF.

The chain has TRBV18 and TRBJ2-7; tentatively, D is TRBD1 (6 bases). V was trimmed by 3 bases and J by 2 bases, leaving 14 bases between them. Germline V gives CDR1 KGHSH, CDR2 LQKENI. This CDR3 comprises 15 residues. The CDR3 spells CASSPRQGNPYEQYF. In nucleotides, the CDR3 is TGTGCCAGCTCACCCCGGCAGGGGAATCCCTACGAGCAGTACTTC.

CDR3 loop: CASSKALDRSTGELFF. CDR3 nucleotides: TGTGCCAGCAGCAAAGCGCTCGACAGGTCGACCGGGGAGCTGTTTTTT. V gene TRBV21-1 combines with J gene TRBJ2-2; the table assigns TRBD1, which was not confirmed against the DNA. TRBV21-1 is a pseudogene. The CDR3 runs to 16 residues.

The chain has TRBV7-2 and TRBJ1-2, with D perhaps TRBD1 (5 bases). Trimming took 4 bases from V and 7 from J, leaving 16 bases between them. Germline CDR1 reads SGHTA; CDR2 reads FQGNSA. The CDR3 length is 14 residues. The CDR3: CASSSREGRRGYTF. The CDR3 DNA sequence: TGTGCCAGCAGCTCGAGGGAGGGGCGGCGTGGCTACACCTTC. Supplemented by reference TRBV7-2 and TRBJ1-2, the full variable domain reads GAGVSQSPSNKVTEKGKDVELRCDPISGHTALYWYRQSLGQGLEFLIYFQGNSAPDKSGLPSDRFSAERTGGSVSTLTIQRTQQEDSAVYLCASSSREGRRGYTFGSGTRLTVV.

The chain joins TRBV27 to TRBJ2-4, with 9 bases matching TRBD1. Germline CDR1 is MNHEY and CDR2 is SMNVEV (reference sequence). This CDR3 region has 13 residues. V dropped 4 bases and J dropped 7; count of bases not matched to a gene: 2. The CDR3 DNA follows: TGTGCCAGCAGTTCAGGACAGGGGAACATTCAGTACTTC. It codes for CASSSGQGNIQYF.

This clone was counted only a few times. The chain links TRBV2 to TRBJ1-3; TRBD1 matches at 7 bases. This CDR3 is built from 15 residues. Unmatched junction bases numbered 8, after V lost 6 bases and J lost 3 bases. Germline lookup yields CDR1 SNHLY and CDR2 FYNNEI. This CDR3 is CASRASQGNGNTIYF. The CDR3 DNA sequence: TGTGCCAGCAGGGCGTCACAGGGGAATGGAAACACCATATATTTT.

The CDR3 spells CASSVETGGSSTDTQYF. The CDR3 bases are TGTGCCAGCAGCGTAGAGACAGGGGGTTCTAGCACAGATACGCAGTATTTT. J is TRBJ2-3 and V is TRBV9, with 9 bases lining up with TRBD1. With V trimmed by 0 bases and J by 0 bases, 5 bases remained unmatched. Germline CDR1 and CDR2: SGDLS and YYNGEE. The CDR3 covers 17 residues.

This rearrangement joins TRBV18 to TRBJ1-5; D remains unclear. This CDR3 has 13 amino acids. Germline V gene data show CDR1 as KGHSH and CDR2 as LQKENI. V lost 2 bases, J lost 4 bases, and 6 bases lay in between. The DNA for the CDR3 is TGTGCCAGCTCACCAGCGTCAAATCAGCCCCAGCATTTT. Translated, it gives CASSPASNQPQHF.

This sequence joins TRBV6-6 and TRBJ1-2; 10 nucleotides align to TRBD1. CDR1 and CDR2 (germline): MNHNY, SVGAGI (reference sequence). This CDR3 has 15 residues. V lost 6 bases, J lost 2 bases, and 6 bases stayed unmatched. The CDR3, as DNA: TGTGCCAGCAGCGAAGGGGACAGGGGAAACTATGGCTACACCTTC. Amino acids: CASSEGDRGNYGYTF.

The V gene is TRBV11-2, the J gene TRBJ2-1; D is possibly TRBD1 (5 bases). Germline CDR1 reads SGHAT; CDR2 reads FQNNGV. The V gene lost 0 bases and the J gene lost 1 base, with 7 bases spanning the gap. The CDR3 extends over 15 amino acids. The CDR3 DNA reads TGTGCCAGCAGCTTAGAGGCAGGGTCCTACAATGAGCAGTTCTTC. It translates to CASSLEAGSYNEQFF.

This rearrangement joins TRBV4-1 to TRBJ2-5, with 11 nucleotides matching TRBD2. Germline V gene lookup returns CDR1 MGHRA and CDR2 YSYEKL. This CDR3 is built from 17 residues. Trimming removed 4 bases from V and 1 base from J; junction bases left unmatched: 8. DNA of the CDR3: TGCGCCAGCAGCCGAACCCTAGCGGGAGGACCCCAAGAGACCCAGTACTTC. Residues: CASSRTLAGGPQETQYF.

The chain has TRBV5-4 and TRBJ2-7; TRBD2 matches at 9 bases. This CDR3 has 15 residues. Germline V CDR1 and CDR2: SGHNT, YYREEE (reference sequence). V shed 0 bases and J 3 bases; nucleotides not matched to a gene: 4. DNA of the CDR3: TGTGCCAGCAGCTTGGAGGGGCGGGAGGGCTACGAGCAGTACTTC. Translating it yields CASSLEGREGYEQYF.